These 24 T cell receptor beta chains were all obtained from the same sample, sequenced in a study of blood T cell repertoires in COVID-19. The repertoire was sequenced with immunoSEQ multiplex PCR; TCRdb's copy has only in-frame clones and lacks some. Of about 210,000 clones listed, about 87% are singletons. The material sequenced was PBMCs or T cells enriched from blood (not recorded which). These receptors were taken from a man between 18 and 35 years old with acute COVID-19.

The V and J genes are TRBV4-1 and TRBJ1-1, with TRBD1 identical over 7 bases. This CDR3 region has 15 residues. The germline CDR1 and CDR2 sequences are MGHRA and YSYEKL. Unmatched junction bases numbered 8, after V lost 0 bases and J lost 7 bases. CDR3 bases: TGCGCCAGCAGCCAAGAGGGACAGCCATACTTTGAAGCTTTCTTT. It encodes CASSQEGQPYFEAFF.

This clone was seen more than once but under ten times. This chain uses TRBV23-1 with TRBJ1-5; 7 nucleotides match TRBD1. TRBV23-1 is an ORF, and what it does is uncertain. This CDR3 has 16 amino acids. With V trimmed by 8 bases and J by 2 bases, 12 bases remained unmatched. In DNA, the CDR3 is TGCGCCAGCGTGGGGGCAGGGGGTGAGTGCAATCAGCCCCAGCATTTT. Its protein is CASVGAGGECNQPQHF.

J is TRBJ2-3 and V is TRBV24-1; perhaps TRBD1 as D (6 bases). Germline lookup yields CDR1 KGHDR and CDR2 SFDVKD. Trimming took off 6 bases at V and 1 base at J, with 10 bases between the two ends. This CDR3 is built from 14 residues. In DNA, the CDR3 is TGTGCCACCAGTTTACCAGGGGGCACAGATACGCAGTATTTT. This encodes CATSLPGGTDTQYF.

The chain links TRBV11-2 to TRBJ1-2; possibly TRBD1 for D (5 bases). Trimming stripped 1 base from V and 7 bases from J, with 10 bases between. Germline V gene data show CDR1 as SGHAT and CDR2 as FQNNGV. This CDR3 comprises 13 residues. In DNA form, the CDR3 reads TGTGCCAGCAGCTTAGGCGACAGCTCTGGCTACACCTTC. This encodes CASSLGDSSGYTF. Full variable domain (missing parts from reference TRBV11-2 and TRBJ1-2): EAGVAQSPRYKIIEKRQSVAFWCNPISGHATLYWYQQILGQGPKLLIQFQNNGVVDDSQLPKDRFSAERLKGVDSTLKIQPAKLEDSAVYLCASSLGDSSGYTFGSGTRLTVV.

This sequence joins TRBV6-5 and TRBJ1-2; TRBD1 is a possible D gene (5 bases). CDR1 MNHEY and CDR2 SVGAGI come from the germline V gene. V dropped 6 bases and J dropped 6 bases, with 14 bases sitting between them. CDR3 size: 13 residues. The CDR3: CASRLAGRDGYTF. CDR3 DNA sequence: TGTGCCAGCAGGCTGGCAGGGAGGGATGGCTACACCTTC.

The chain combines TRBV11-2 with TRBJ1-1; no firm D call. This CDR3 comprises 13 residues. V shed 7 bases and J shed 6 bases, with 15 bases lying between them. Germline assignment: CDR1 SGHAT and CDR2 FQNNGV. The DNA of the CDR3 is TGTGCCAGCATAGAACTGCGGTATCCTGAAGCTTTCTTT. Residues: CASIELRYPEAFF.

The rearrangement joins TRBV19 to TRBJ2-7, with 10 nucleotides matching TRBD1. This CDR3 has 15 amino acids. The V gene's germline CDR1 is LNHDA and CDR2 SQIVND (reference sequence). After removal of 6 bases from V and 1 base from J, the junction contained 6 bases not matched to a gene. CDR3 bases: TGTGCCAGTAGGAGACAGGGGGCGCGGTCCTACGAGCAGTACTTC. Residues: CASRRQGARSYEQYF.

The chain couples TRBV5-1 to TRBJ2-7; 8 bases match TRBD2. The V gene's germline CDR1 is SGHRS and CDR2 YFSETQ. With V trimmed by 1 base and J by 5 bases, 8 bases remained unmatched. The CDR3 has 15 amino acids. This chain's CDR3 is CASSLMGLGGDEQYF. The CDR3 DNA sequence: TGCGCCAGCAGCTTGATGGGACTAGGGGGGGACGAGCAGTACTTC.

CDR3 coding DNA: TGTGCCATCAGTGAGGATCTAGCGGGGTCCGTGGAGACCCAGTACTTC. Protein product: CAISEDLAGSVETQYF. The J gene is TRBJ2-5, the V gene TRBV10-3; TRBD2 agrees at 9 bases. Trimming cost V 2 bases and J 5 bases; bases outside gene matches: 9. The CDR3 totals 16 residues. Germline assignment: CDR1 ENHRY and CDR2 SYGVKD.

V is TRBV9 and J is TRBJ2-1, with 11 nucleotides matching TRBD2. Germline V gene lookup returns CDR1 SGDLS and CDR2 YYNGEE. V was clipped by 4 bases and J by 5 bases; unmatched bases: 11. The CDR3 has 17 amino acids. DNA for the CDR3: TGTGCCAGCAGCCCTGTAGCGGGAGGGCCTAAAGACAATGAGCAGTTCTTC. This sequence encodes CASSPVAGGPKDNEQFF.

The rearrangement joins TRBV5-1 to TRBJ2-1; 8 bases map to TRBD1. The V segment lost 2 bases and the J segment 7 bases; nucleotides outside the gene matches: 5. Germline-derived CDR1 and CDR2 are SGHRS and YFSETQ. The CDR3 spans 14 residues. CDR3 bases: TGCGCCAGCAGCTTCCGGACAGGGTGGAATGAGCAGTTCTTC. Protein product: CASSFRTGWNEQFF. Full variable domain (rest looked up from reference TRBV5-1 and TRBJ2-1): KAGVTQTPRYLIKTRGQQVTLSCSPISGHRSVSWYQQTPGQGLQFLFEYFSETQRNKGNFPGRFSGRQFSNSRSEMNVSTLELGDSALYLCASSFRTGWNEQFFGPGTRLTVL.

This clone was counted once. The chain links TRBV28 to TRBJ1-4, with D possibly matching TRBD1 (5 bases). Trimming pared 3 bases from V and 4 bases from J, leaving 12 bases between. CDR1 is MDHEN and CDR2 is SYDVKM in the germline V gene. There are 15 residues in the CDR3. The CDR3 sequence: CASSFVRQNNEKLFF. In nucleotides, the CDR3 is TGTGCCAGCAGTTTTGTTAGACAGAATAATGAAAAACTGTTTTTT.

This clone occurred a few times. The chain carries TRBV25-1 and TRBJ2-7, with TRBD2 identical over 12 bases. The CDR3 has 14 residues. V lost 2 bases, J lost 4 bases, and 0 bases stayed unmatched. Germline CDR1 and CDR2: MGHDK and SYGVNS. The CDR3 loop reads CASSETSGRYEQYF. The DNA for the CDR3 is TGTGCCAGCAGTGAAACTAGCGGGAGGTACGAGCAGTACTTC.

The V call is TRBV28, the J call TRBJ1-5; no definite D call. The CDR3 contains 15 residues. Per germline, CDR1 MDHEN and CDR2 SYDVKM. V was trimmed by 9 bases and J by 3 bases, leaving 18 bases between them. In DNA form, the CDR3 reads TGTGCCAGAACCCCGAGGGAATCGTCCAATCAGCCCCAGCATTTT. Translating it yields CARTPRESSNQPQHF.

The V call is TRBV5-1, the J call TRBJ2-7; perhaps TRBD2 as D (6 bases). This CDR3 contains 14 residues. V lost 1 base and J 7 bases, leaving 15 bases between the germline ends. Germline values: CDR1 SGHRS, CDR2 YFSETQ. The CDR3 protein is CASSLLEGGEEQYF. As DNA, the CDR3 is TGCGCCAGCAGCTTGTTGGAGGGCGGGGAAGAGCAGTACTTC. Full variable domain (rest looked up from reference TRBV5-1 and TRBJ2-7): KAGVTQTPRYLIKTRGQQVTLSCSPISGHRSVSWYQQTPGQGLQFLFEYFSETQRNKGNFPGRFSGRQFSNSRSEMNVSTLELGDSALYLCASSLLEGGEEQYFGPGTRLTVT.

The rearrangement links TRBV21-1 to TRBJ2-7; TRBD2 was called by the table and not checked on the DNA. TRBV21-1 is a documented pseudogene. CDR3 length: 14 residues. The CDR3 region is CASSKVLDSYEQYF. CDR3 bases: TGTGCCAGCAGCAAAGTACTCGACTCCTACGAGCAGTACTTC.

Here the CDR3 DNA reads TGTGCCAGCTGGGGGGGAACTTTCGCCGAGCAGTACTTC. Translated, it gives CASWGGTFAEQYF. This chain joins TRBV28 and TRBJ2-7, with 7 bases that match TRBD2. Per germline, CDR1 MDHEN and CDR2 SYDVKM. The CDR3 length is 13 residues. The V gene end was trimmed by 8 bases and the J gene end by 6 bases; junction bases not matched to a gene: 10.

The chain employs TRBV15 and TRBJ1-5; 9 nucleotides agree with TRBD1. This CDR3 spans 17 amino acids. The ends lost 3 bases at V and 9 bases at J; junction bases unmatched: 15. Germline V gene sequence: CDR1 LNHNV, CDR2 YYDKDF (reference sequence). This chain's CDR3 is CATSSGIWDRDSGPQHF. The CDR3 nucleotides read TGTGCCACCAGCAGTGGGATCTGGGACAGGGATTCTGGGCCCCAGCATTTT.

V and J are TRBV4-2 and TRBJ1-1; 9 positions agree with TRBD1. Germline assignment: CDR1 LGHNA and CDR2 YNFKEQ. With V trimmed by 4 bases and J by 5 bases, 14 bases remained unmatched. The CDR3 contains 17 residues. The CDR3 DNA follows: TGTGCCAGCAGCCGGACGGGACAGGGCCCTCGGGGAACTGAAGCTTTCTTT. Translated, it gives CASSRTGQGPRGTEAFF.

The chain links TRBV5-1 to TRBJ2-2; 9 bases map to TRBD1. With 0 bases clipped from V and 4 bases from J, the junction kept 4 bases outside the gene matches. This CDR3 contains 16 residues. Germline values: CDR1 SGHRS, CDR2 YFSETQ. The CDR3 DNA sequence: TGCGCCAGCAGCTTGGAAGGGACAGGGCGCACCGGGGAGCTGTTTTTT. The encoded protein is CASSLEGTGRTGELFF.

The rearrangement joins TRBV7-2 to TRBJ2-1, with 10 bases aligning to TRBD2. Germline loops: CDR1 SGHTA, CDR2 FQGNSA. The CDR3 has 15 amino acids. Trimming removed 3 bases from V and 8 bases from J; junction bases left unmatched: 7. CDR3 amino acids: CASSFPSGSLYEQFF. CDR3 DNA: TGTGCCAGCAGCTTTCCTAGCGGGAGTCTCTATGAGCAGTTCTTC. Full variable domain (missing parts from reference TRBV7-2 and TRBJ2-1): GAGVSQSPSNKVTEKGKDVELRCDPISGHTALYWYRQSLGQGLEFLIYFQGNSAPDKSGLPSDRFSAERTGGSVSTLTIQRTQQEDSAVYLCASSFPSGSLYEQFFGPGTRLTVL.

This chain connects TRBV12-3 or TRBV12-4 to TRBJ2-3, with D uncertain. The CDR3 is made up of 13 amino acids. Trimming took off 2 bases at V and 1 base at J, with 4 bases between the two ends. The CDR3 here is CASSLSGTDTQYF. CDR3 bases: TGTGCCAGCAGTTTAAGCGGCACAGATACGCAGTATTTT.

The V gene is TRBV19, the J gene TRBJ1-5; D possibly corresponds to TRBD1 (6 bases). Germline CDR1 LNHDA, CDR2 SQIVND (reference sequence). The V gene lost 6 bases and the J gene lost 7 bases, with 19 bases spanning the gap. The CDR3 runs 15 residues. Here the CDR3 reads CASRLEGGWAQPQHF. DNA for the CDR3: TGTGCCAGTAGACTGGAGGGGGGGTGGGCCCAGCCCCAGCATTTT.

This clone has a single count. The J gene is TRBJ2-5, the V gene TRBV7-9; the match to TRBD1 covers 8 bases. J lost 4 bases, V lost 5 bases, and 3 bases had no gene match. Germline V CDR1 and CDR2: SEHNR, FQNEAQ (reference sequence). CDR3 length: 13 residues. The CDR3 bases are TGTGCCAGCAGCGGTGACAGGGGAGAGACCCAGTACTTC. Translated: CASSGDRGETQYF.